Following are 2 T cell receptor beta chains from one sample sequenced in a study of T cells after yellow fever vaccination. TCRdb reprocessed the 5' RACE reads with MiXCR, giving one entry per CDR3 protein. The sample yields 250,000 to 400,000 distinct CDR3 sequences, about 4.5% seen once. Here the sequenced sample was PBMCs, taken 15 days after the yellow fever booster vaccination. These receptors all stem from a man between 18 and 29 years old who received the YFV17D yellow fever vaccine.

This clonotype came up many times. The rearrangement links TRBV6-6 to TRBJ1-4; D gene uncertain. Trimming left V 0 bases short and J 8 bases short, with 10 bases between. The CDR3 is 14 amino acids. Germline V lookup: CDR1 MNHNY, CDR2 SVGAGI (reference sequence). The DNA of the CDR3 is TGTGCCAGCAGTTACTCGGAGGGTGCGGAAAAACTGTTTTTT. Translating it yields CASSYSEGAEKLFF.

In its sample, this clonotype was seen a few times. DNA of the CDR3: TGTGCCAGCAGCCCGGACATACTCTATGGCTACACCTTC. This gives the protein CASSPDILYGYTF. This chain links TRBV6-1 with TRBJ1-2; D is perhaps TRBD1 (5 bases). The CDR3 has 13 amino acids. V lost 6 bases, J lost 4 bases, and 12 bases lay in between. CDR1 MNHNS and CDR2 SASEGT come from the germline V gene.